Below are 11 T cell receptor beta chains sequenced from a single sample in a study of shared clonotypes between healthy human individuals. TCRdb's table, derived via immunoSEQ multiplex PCR, lists solely in-frame clones and lacks some. The sample lists 950,000 to 1,100,000 clones, about three quarters occurring once. Sequenced: memory CD4+ T cells sorted from blood. Regarding subset: CD45RA-negative fraction. Receptor source: a man between 18 and 35 years old in good health.

This clone was seen only once. The rearrangement links TRBV28 to TRBJ2-1; TRBD2 aligns across 7 bases. This CDR3 contains 12 residues. The germline V gene encodes CDR1 MDHEN and CDR2 SYDVKM. V shed 5 bases, J shed 12 bases, and the junction held 7 bases outside the gene matches. CDR3 loop: CASSPYIAGQFF. The CDR3 nucleotides are TGTGCCAGCAGTCCGTACATAGCGGGGCAGTTCTTC.

The table lists this clone with many counts. This rearrangement joins TRBV6-1 to TRBJ1-6; a possible D gene is TRBD1 (6 bases). V was pared by 1 base and J by 6 bases, with 22 bases between. This CDR3 has 19 residues. Germline V CDR1 and CDR2: MNHNS, SASEGT. This CDR3 reads CASSEETRVGGQRNSPLHF. The CDR3 DNA is TGTGCCAGCAGTGAAGAGACGCGAGTTGGGGGGCAGCGTAATTCACCCCTCCACTTT.

This clone was detected a few times. The V gene is TRBV6-1, the J gene TRBJ1-1; D not resolved. V was trimmed by 1 base and J by 4 bases, leaving 16 bases between them. CDR1 and CDR2 (germline): MNHNS, SASEGT. The CDR3 sequence is 16 residues long. CDR3 sequence reads: CASSEVGGAVRTEAFF. The CDR3 nucleotides read TGTGCCAGCAGTGAAGTAGGCGGAGCGGTGCGCACTGAAGCTTTCTTT.

The rearrangement links TRBV25-1 to TRBJ2-5; TRBD1 matches 7 bases. The ends lost 3 bases at V and 2 bases at J; junction bases unmatched: 6. This CDR3 is built from 15 residues. CDR1 MGHDK and CDR2 SYGVNS come from the germline V gene. CDR3 sequence: CASSEADRLQETQYF. Written as DNA, the CDR3 is TGTGCCAGCAGTGAGGCGGACAGGCTACAAGAGACCCAGTACTTC.

This CDR3 reads CASSLRGAVSEKLFF. Written as DNA, the CDR3 is TGTGCCAGCAGCTTGCGGGGGGCGGTTAGTGAAAAACTGTTTTTT. The genes are TRBV5-4 and TRBJ1-4, with TRBD1 as a possible D gene (6 bases). Germline V gives CDR1 SGHNT, CDR2 YYREEE (reference sequence). The germline V and J ends were trimmed by 1 base and 7 bases, with 14 bases remaining between them. The CDR3 loop spans 15 amino acids.

The CDR3 sequence is CASSVRTDTQYF. Written as DNA, the CDR3 is TGTGCCAGCAGCGTTCGCACAGATACGCAGTATTTT. The chain joins TRBV7-2 to TRBJ2-3; D remains unclear. The V gene lost 5 bases and the J gene lost 1 base, with 4 bases spanning the gap. CDR3 length equals 12 residues. The V gene's germline CDR1 is SGHTA and CDR2 FQGNSA.

This chain joins TRBV6-6 and TRBJ1-1; D perhaps matches TRBD1 (6 bases). The CDR3 is 15 residues long. Germline V gene sequence: CDR1 MNHNY, CDR2 SVGAGI (reference sequence). V lost 2 bases to trimming and J lost 4 bases, with 14 bases between them. The CDR3 sequence: CASSYRAGRGTEAFF. In DNA form, the CDR3 reads TGTGCCAGCAGTTACAGGGCAGGCAGGGGCACTGAAGCTTTCTTT.

This clone was counted once. CDR3 amino acids: CASSLYIREGYTF. The CDR3 bases are TGTGCCAGCAGCCTCTACATACGAGAGGGCTACACCTTC. This chain connects TRBV7-2 to TRBJ1-2, with D unclear. Trimming removed 5 bases from V and 8 bases from J, with 15 bases in between. The CDR3 runs 13 residues. CDR1 SGHTA and CDR2 FQGNSA come from the germline V gene.

This clone has a single count. The chain has TRBV6-6 and TRBJ2-7; 12 nucleotides agree with TRBD2. Germline CDR1 MNHNY, CDR2 SVGAGI (reference sequence). V gave up 4 bases and J gave up 2 bases; unmatched junction bases: 3. There are 15 residues in the CDR3. In DNA form, the CDR3 reads TGTGCCAGCAGTTCCGGACTAGCGGGGACCTACGAGCAGTACTTC. It yields the protein CASSSGLAGTYEQYF.

The chain joins TRBV18 to TRBJ2-3; 10 nucleotides line up with TRBD2. This CDR3 has 16 amino acids. After removal of 0 bases from V and 2 bases from J, the junction contained 2 bases not matched to a gene. CDR1 and CDR2 from the germline V gene are KGHSH and LQKENI. The CDR3 region is CASSPPGLATTDTQYF. DNA for the CDR3: TGTGCCAGCTCACCACCGGGACTAGCGACCACAGATACGCAGTATTTT.

This clone has only one observation. This chain links TRBV7-2 with TRBJ1-6, with D possibly TRBD1 on 6 matching bases. The CDR3 is 15 amino acids. The V and J ends lost 5 bases and 6 bases respectively, with 14 bases between them. Germline V gives CDR1 SGHTA, CDR2 FQGNSA. The CDR3 region has the DNA TGTGCCAGCAGCCCGAGACAGGTTATTAATTCACCCCTCCACTTT. As protein: CASSPRQVINSPLHF. The full variable domain, completed using reference TRBV7-2 and TRBJ1-6, is GAGVSQSPSNKVTEKGKDVELRCDPISGHTALYWYRQSLGQGLEFLIYFQGNSAPDKSGLPSDRFSAERTGGSVSTLTIQRTQQEDSAVYLCASSPRQVINSPLHFGNGTRLTVT.